Below are 24 T cell receptor beta chains sequenced from a single sample in a study of beta chain features in type 1 diabetes. The whole isolated RNA underwent reverse transcription, so sequencing captured expressed TCRB transcripts. Measured with immunoSEQ multiplex PCR; TCRdb has only the in-frame clones, and not every one. This table holds 310,000 or so clones, approximately 9.9% found once. The specimen sequenced was naive CD4+ T cells from blood. Every receptor here comes from a woman aged 30 to 39 in good health.

This clone has just a few counts. The chain is built from TRBV30 and TRBJ2-3, with D perhaps TRBD1 (5 bases). Per the germline V gene, CDR1 is GTSNPN and CDR2 is SVGIG (reference sequence). This CDR3 has 11 residues. V lost 4 bases and J lost 8, with 10 bases in between. CDR3 residues: CAWNQGGTQYF. The CDR3 bases are TGTGCCTGGAATCAGGGTGGTACGCAGTATTTT.

This clone was picked up a small number of times. The chain links TRBV9 to TRBJ2-3, with 7 bases lining up with TRBD2. The CDR3 has 16 amino acids. V shed 4 bases, J shed 4 bases, and the junction held 12 bases outside the gene matches. Germline-derived CDR1 and CDR2 are SGDLS and YYNGEE. Written as DNA, the CDR3 is TGTGCCAGCAGCCCCCACGGCGGGAGAGGAGCAGATACGCAGTATTTT. Translated, it gives CASSPHGGRGADTQYF.

A word on this clone: Relative to the germline gene, one junction end is altered; a read error may explain this. The genes are TRBV28 and TRBJ2-3; 8 positions agree with TRBD1. This CDR3 spans 15 amino acids. Looked up from germline, CDR1 is MDHEN and CDR2 is SYDVKM. The CDR3 spells CASNLLQGVGDTQYF. Written as DNA, the CDR3 is TGTGCCAGCAATTTACTACAGGGGGTCGGCGATACGCAGTATTTT.

This clone occurred a few times. V gene TRBV7-6 combines with J gene TRBJ2-7; 7 bases are shared with TRBD1. The CDR3 loop spans 13 amino acids. The germline gives CDR1 SGHVS, CDR2 FNYEAQ. J lost 1 base, V lost 5 bases, and 2 bases had no gene match. Here the CDR3 reads CASSQTGSYEQYF. The DNA for the CDR3 is TGTGCCAGCAGCCAGACAGGGTCCTACGAGCAGTACTTC. The whole variable domain, remainder taken from reference TRBV7-6 and TRBJ2-7, is GAGVSQSPRYKVTKRGQDVALRCDPISGHVSLYWYRQALGQGPEFLTYFNYEAQQDKSGLPNDRFSAERPEGSISTLTIQRTEQRDSAMYRCASSQTGSYEQYFGPGTRLTVT.

In its sample, this clone was seen a few times. The V call is TRBV28, the J call TRBJ2-7; TRBD1 is a possible D gene (6 bases). Germline V gives CDR1 MDHEN, CDR2 SYDVKM. CDR3 size: 14 residues. V lost 8 bases and J 2 bases, leaving 16 bases between the germline ends. The CDR3 nucleotides read TGTGCCAGCGGACCGACAGGCCTCACCTACGAGCAGTACTTC. It encodes CASGPTGLTYEQYF.

This clone was seen a handful of times. This rearrangement joins TRBV30 to TRBJ2-1; possibly TRBD2 for D (6 bases). V lost 4 bases and J lost 1, with 14 bases in between. CDR1 and CDR2 from the germline V gene are GTSNPN and SVGIG (reference sequence). CDR3 length: 15 amino acids. Here the CDR3 DNA reads TGTGCCTGGACCTCCCCTGGGACTTCCTACAATGAGCAGTTCTTC. This codes for CAWTSPGTSYNEQFF.

This clone showed up just a few times. The chain carries TRBV7-9 and TRBJ2-4, with D maybe TRBD2 (5 bases). The germline CDR1 and CDR2 sequences are SEHNR and FQNEAQ (reference sequence). There are 16 residues in the CDR3. V shed 3 bases and J shed 7 bases, with 19 bases lying between them. The DNA for the CDR3 is TGTGCCAGCAGCTTGGACCTAGCTCCAGGCGGGAACATTCAGTACTTC. Translating it yields CASSLDLAPGGNIQYF.

This clone was detected only a few times. The V and J genes are TRBV4-3 and TRBJ2-5; TRBD2 is a possible D gene (6 bases). The CDR3 totals 18 residues. V lost 0 bases and J 2 bases, leaving 19 bases between the germline ends. The germline V gene has CDR1 LGHNA and CDR2 YSLEER. The CDR3 region has the DNA TGCGCCAGCAGCCAAGATAGGTTGGGGCTGGGAGGTCAAGAGACCCAGTACTTC. Translated: CASSQDRLGLGGQETQYF.

This clone showed up just a few times. V gene TRBV7-3 combines with J gene TRBJ2-1, with 10 bases fitting TRBD2. Germline assignment: CDR1 SGHTA and CDR2 FQGTGA. The CDR3 runs 15 residues. With V trimmed by 4 bases and J by 3 bases, 3 bases remained unmatched. CDR3 DNA sequence: TGTGCCAGCAGCTCTCTAGCGGGAGACTACAATGAGCAGTTCTTC. Its translation: CASSSLAGDYNEQFF. Combining the CDR3 with reference TRBV7-3 and TRBJ2-1 gives the whole variable domain GAGVSQTPSNKVTEKGKYVELRCDPISGHTALYWYRQSLGQGPEFLIYFQGTGAADDSGLPNDRFFAVRPEGSVSTLKIQRTERGDSAVYLCASSSLAGDYNEQFFGPGTRLTVL.

This clone was seen a few times. The V call is TRBV10-3, the J call TRBJ2-5, with 7 bases aligning to TRBD2. CDR1 is ENHRY and CDR2 is SYGVKD in the germline V gene. CDR3 length: 15 residues. Unmatched junction bases numbered 4, after V lost 0 bases and J lost 3 bases. The CDR3 region has the DNA TGTGCCATCAGTGAGTCTGGGCTAGCGGAAGAGACCCAGTACTTC. This codes for CAISESGLAEETQYF.

In its sample, this clone was seen a few times. J is TRBJ2-5 and V is TRBV28; 8 positions agree with TRBD1. Trimming at V came to 2 bases and at J to 5 bases, leaving 7 bases not matched to a gene. Germline CDR1 MDHEN, CDR2 SYDVKM. The CDR3 covers 15 residues. CDR3 sequence: CASSLGTGQEETQYF. The CDR3 coding sequence is TGTGCCAGCAGTTTAGGGACGGGACAGGAGGAGACCCAGTACTTC.

The V and J genes are TRBV6-1 and TRBJ2-7; D unresolved. The CDR3 is made up of 12 amino acids. The V end was cut by 7 bases, the J end by 5 bases, with 12 bases between. Germline lookup yields CDR1 MNHNS and CDR2 SASEGT. The CDR3 sequence is CASKEERHEQYF. The CDR3 DNA follows: TGTGCCAGCAAAGAGGAAAGGCACGAGCAGTACTTC.

CDR3 in amino acids: CASSEAPLAVRVDEQFF. Written as DNA, the CDR3 is TGTGCCAGCAGTGAAGCCCCTCTAGCGGTCCGGGTCGATGAGCAGTTCTTC. The chain has TRBV25-1 and TRBJ2-1, with 7 bases that match TRBD2. CDR1 MGHDK and CDR2 SYGVNS come from the germline V gene. The J segment lost 8 bases and the V segment lost 2 bases, leaving 15 bases of the junction unmatched. The CDR3 sequence is 17 residues long.

This rearrangement joins TRBV6-5 to TRBJ2-3, with 7 nucleotides matching TRBD2. CDR1 is MNHEY, CDR2 SVGAGI, per germline. Trimming cost V 2 bases and J 2 bases; bases outside gene matches: 4. The CDR3 runs to 15 residues. CDR3: CASSYQAGPTDTQYF. The CDR3 DNA sequence: TGTGCCAGCAGTTACCAAGCGGGGCCCACAGATACGCAGTATTTT.

V usage is TRBV30 and J usage is TRBJ2-7; weak D call: TRBD2 (5 bases). The CDR3 loop spans 20 amino acids. The V end lost 3 bases, the J end lost 0 bases, and 30 bases lay between the germline ends. Germline assignment: CDR1 GTSNPN and CDR2 SVGIG (reference sequence). The CDR3 bases are TGTGCCTGGAGCAATAGAAGAGGGTGGAATAGTCTAAGGCACTCCTACGAGCAGTACTTC. Translated, it gives CAWSNRRGWNSLRHSYEQYF.

This clone was counted a few times. The chain is built from TRBV28 and TRBJ2-1, with TRBD1 identical over 9 bases. From germline, CDR1 is MDHEN and CDR2 SYDVKM. The length of the CDR3 is 16 residues. With V trimmed by 6 bases and J by 6 bases, 12 bases remained unmatched. CDR3 sequence: CASRQTGQGEINEQFF. In DNA form, the CDR3 reads TGTGCCAGCAGGCAGACGGGACAGGGAGAGATCAATGAGCAGTTCTTC.

This clone was seen a few times. This sequence joins TRBV6-6 and TRBJ2-7, with unresolved D. CDR3 length: 14 residues. Trimming pared 2 bases from V and 0 bases from J, leaving 8 bases between. Germline V CDR1 and CDR2: MNHNY, SVGAGI (reference sequence). The CDR3 nucleotides read TGTGCCAGCAGTTACGACTTAGTCTCCTACGAGCAGTACTTC. This sequence encodes CASSYDLVSYEQYF.

The chain has TRBV4-3 and TRBJ2-5; TRBD1 agrees at 8 bases. V lost 0 bases to trimming and J lost 7 bases; unmatched junction nucleotides: 4. The CDR3 has 14 residues. The germline gives CDR1 LGHNA, CDR2 YSLEER. CDR3 in amino acids: CASSQDRGRSTQYF. Written as DNA, the CDR3 is TGCGCCAGCAGCCAAGACAGGGGGCGATCGACCCAGTACTTC.

The chain joins TRBV11-1 to TRBJ2-5; a possible D gene is TRBD2 (6 bases). Germline V gene sequence: CDR1 SGHAT, CDR2 FQDESV (reference sequence). This CDR3 is built from 14 residues. Trimming stripped 2 bases from V and 3 bases from J, with 10 bases between. CDR3 loop: CASSLSPGEETQYF. The CDR3 nucleotides read TGTGCCAGCAGCTTAAGTCCGGGGGAAGAGACCCAGTACTTC.

The rearrangement joins TRBV7-9 to TRBJ2-7, with 9 bases identical to TRBD2. V dropped 6 bases and J dropped 5; count of bases not matched to a gene: 5. This CDR3 is built from 13 residues. CDR1 and CDR2 (germline): SEHNR, FQNEAQ (reference sequence). The CDR3 spells CASRSTSGNEQYF. CDR3 DNA: TGTGCCAGCAGATCGACTAGCGGAAACGAGCAGTACTTC.

This clone is a singleton in its sample. The V call is TRBV6-5, the J call TRBJ2-2; 9 bases fit TRBD1. V trimming: 8 bases; J trimming: 5 bases; junction bases outside the gene matches: 9. Germline V gene sequence: CDR1 MNHEY, CDR2 SVGAGI. The CDR3 is 15 amino acids. The CDR3 region is CASGPDRGVTGELFF. CDR3 nucleotides: TGTGCCAGCGGACCGGACAGGGGCGTAACCGGGGAGCTGTTTTTT.

The chain links TRBV18 to TRBJ2-7; 7 bases are shared with TRBD2. This CDR3 contains 14 residues. V was pared by 3 bases and J by 4 bases, with 6 bases of the junction left unmatched. The germline V gene has CDR1 KGHSH and CDR2 LQKENI. CDR3 region: CASSPASGIYEQYF. In DNA, the CDR3 is TGTGCCAGCTCACCGGCTAGCGGAATATACGAGCAGTACTTC.

This sequence joins TRBV27 and TRBJ1-2; TRBD1 might be the D (5 bases). Germline V gene data show CDR1 as MNHEY and CDR2 as SMNVEV (reference sequence). The CDR3 sequence is 14 residues long. Deletions cut 6 bases from V and 4 bases from J, with 15 bases between. CDR3 residues: CASSRATVGYGYTF. CDR3 DNA sequence: TGTGCCAGCAGCAGGGCGACAGTGGGCTATGGCTACACCTTC.

This clone was seen a few times. The genes are TRBV29-1 and TRBJ2-5; TRBD2 is a possible D gene (5 bases). V gave up 7 bases and J gave up 5 bases, with 20 bases separating them. From germline, CDR1 is SQVTM and CDR2 ANQGSEA. The CDR3 contains 14 residues. CDR3 residues: CSAAPSYKRETQYF. CDR3 sequence (DNA): TGCAGCGCCGCCCCCTCCTACAAGCGGGAGACCCAGTACTTC.